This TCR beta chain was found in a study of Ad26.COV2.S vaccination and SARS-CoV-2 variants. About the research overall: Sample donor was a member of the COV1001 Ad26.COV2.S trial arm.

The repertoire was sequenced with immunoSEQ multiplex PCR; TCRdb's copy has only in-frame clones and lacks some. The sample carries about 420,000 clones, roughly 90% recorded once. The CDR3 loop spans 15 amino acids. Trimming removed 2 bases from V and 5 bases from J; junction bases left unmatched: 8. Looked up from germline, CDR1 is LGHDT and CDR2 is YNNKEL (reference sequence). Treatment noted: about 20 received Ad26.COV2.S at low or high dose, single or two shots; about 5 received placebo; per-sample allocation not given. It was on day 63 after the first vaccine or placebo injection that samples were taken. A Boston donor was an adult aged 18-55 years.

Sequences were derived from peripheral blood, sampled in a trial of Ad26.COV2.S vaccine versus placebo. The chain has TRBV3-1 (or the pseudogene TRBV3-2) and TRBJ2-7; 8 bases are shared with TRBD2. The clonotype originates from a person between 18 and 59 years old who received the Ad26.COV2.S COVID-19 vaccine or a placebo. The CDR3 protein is CASSQNAAGGDEQYF. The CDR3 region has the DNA TGTGCCAGCAGCCAAAATGCTGCGGGGGGCGACGAGCAGTACTTC.